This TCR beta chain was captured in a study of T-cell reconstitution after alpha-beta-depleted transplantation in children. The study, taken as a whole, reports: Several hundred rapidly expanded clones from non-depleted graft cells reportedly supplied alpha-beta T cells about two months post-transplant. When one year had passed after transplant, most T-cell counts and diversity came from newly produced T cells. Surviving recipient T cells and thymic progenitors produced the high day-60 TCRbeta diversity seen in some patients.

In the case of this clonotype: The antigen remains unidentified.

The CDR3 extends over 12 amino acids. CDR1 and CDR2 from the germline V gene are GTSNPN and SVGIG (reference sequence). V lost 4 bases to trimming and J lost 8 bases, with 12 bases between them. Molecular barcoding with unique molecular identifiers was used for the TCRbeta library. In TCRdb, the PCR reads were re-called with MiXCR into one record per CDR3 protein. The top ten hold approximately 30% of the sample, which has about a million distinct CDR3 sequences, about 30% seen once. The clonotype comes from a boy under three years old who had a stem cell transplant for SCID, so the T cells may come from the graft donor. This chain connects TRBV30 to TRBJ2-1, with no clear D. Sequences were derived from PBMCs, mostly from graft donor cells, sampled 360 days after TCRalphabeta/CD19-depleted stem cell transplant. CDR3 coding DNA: TGTGCCTGGAACCTGGAACGGGATGAGCAGTTCTTC. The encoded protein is CAWNLERDEQFF.